In this sample, the clone carrying this T cell receptor (beta chain) turned up many times. There are 9 residues in the CDR3. The V gene lost 3 bases and the J gene lost 11 bases, with 2 bases spanning the gap. The germline V gene encodes CDR1 DFQATT and CDR2 SNEGSKA (reference sequence). The sample comes from a study of neurological immune-mediated disorders. Time point specified: longitudinal time-point 2. TCRdb used MiXCR to reprocess the 5' RACE reads, holding one entry per CDR3 protein. The sample has approximately 80,000 distinct CDR3 sequences; almost 6% are singletons. The chain combines TRBV20-1 with TRBJ1-6; D unclear. The receptor comes from a woman aged 60-75 years with multiple sclerosis. Material: PBMCs. CDR3 residues: CSARAPLHF. The CDR3 DNA reads as TGCAGTGCTAGGGCACCCCTCCACTTT.